The clone carrying this TCR beta chain was counted once. This CDR3 spans 12 amino acids. Trimming removed 3 bases at V and 11 bases at J, with 14 bases between. Germline V gene lookup returns CDR1 SGHDT and CDR2 YYEEEE. These data originate in a study of Ad26.COV2.S vaccination and SARS-CoV-2 variants. As for the study in general: Donor participated within the Ad26.COV2.S arm of the COV1001 trial.

Generated by immunoSEQ multiplex PCR, the TCRdb table keeps only in-frame clones and is missing some. The sample records about 480,000 clones, 87% being singletons. As for treatment: roughly 20 received Ad26.COV2.S at low or high dose, single or two shots; 5 received placebo; per-sample allocation not given. All samples were drawn on day 63, counting from the first vaccine or placebo injection. The chain couples TRBV5-6 to TRBJ1-2; tentative D call: TRBD1 (6 bases). The clonotype originates from a person aged 18 to 59 who received the Ad26.COV2.S COVID-19 vaccine or a placebo. The material was peripheral blood, obtained in a trial of Ad26.COV2.S vaccine versus placebo. In DNA form, the CDR3 reads TGTGCCAGCAGCTCTCTAGACAGGCCTTACACCTTC. Translated: CASSSLDRPYTF. Drawing the rest from reference TRBV5-6 and TRBJ1-2, the complete variable domain is DAGVTQSPTHLIKTRGQQVTLRCSPKSGHDTVSWYQQALGQGPQFIFQYYEEEERQRGNFPDRFSGHQFPNYSSELNVNALLLGDSALYLCASSSLDRPYTFGSGTRLTVV.